This entry lists 25 T cell receptor beta chains sequenced from one sample in a study of post-analysis software for immune sequencing data. Study conclusions and caveats: Elevated frequency relative to controls characterized 4 or 5 TRBV segments in patients, TRBV5-6, TRBV5-1 and TRBV20-1 among them.

These TCRs are of unknown antigen specificity. TCR beta libraries were prepared from cDNA with unique molecular identifiers. TCRdb reanalysed the PCR reads using MiXCR and keeps one entry per CDR3 protein. The sample shows about 500,000 distinct CDR3 sequences, approximately 45% of them seen only once. Sequencing input: blood. These receptors all stem from a girl between 5 and 17 years old with multiple sclerosis.

This chain links TRBV10-3 with TRBJ2-4; 13 positions match TRBD2. V was pared by 4 bases and J by 13 bases, with 7 bases of the junction left unmatched. Germline CDR1 ENHRY, CDR2 SYGVKD. The CDR3 is 14 residues long. The CDR3 reads CAISGTSGSNEQYF. Written as DNA, the CDR3 is TGTGCCATCAGTGGGACTAGCGGGAGCAATGAGCAGTACTTC.

The chain recombines TRBV19 with TRBJ2-1; TRBD1 or TRBD2 may be the D gene (5 bases each). V was cut by 5 bases and J by 8 bases, with 19 bases left in between. The CDR3 consists of 15 residues. Germline V gives CDR1 LNHDA, CDR2 SQIVND (reference sequence). The CDR3 loop is CASSVEGPPLDEQFF. In DNA, the CDR3 is TGTGCCAGTAGTGTCGAGGGACCCCCCCTAGATGAGCAGTTCTTC.

The gene calls are TRBV11-2 and TRBJ1-1; no clear D. The CDR3 has 13 amino acids. Germline V CDR1 and CDR2: SGHAT, FQNNGV. The ends were cut back, 0 bases at V and 8 bases at J, with 10 bases in the middle. Here the CDR3 reads CASSLDWEGEAFF. In nucleotides, the CDR3 is TGTGCCAGCAGCTTAGATTGGGAGGGAGAAGCTTTCTTT.

This clonotype turned up a few times. The chain couples TRBV9 to TRBJ1-2; TRBD1 is a possible D gene (5 bases). Germline V gene sequence: CDR1 SGDLS, CDR2 YYNGEE. Trimming pared 0 bases from V and 5 bases from J, leaving 14 bases between. The CDR3 is 15 amino acids. Here the CDR3 DNA reads TGTGCCAGCAGCGTAGACCAGGGTCAAGGGTATGGCTACACCTTC. It specifies CASSVDQGQGYGYTF.

This clonotype was recorded only once. V usage is TRBV6-2 or TRBV6-3 and J usage is TRBJ2-7, with D possibly being TRBD2 (5 bases). CDR3 length: 15 amino acids. V was clipped by 6 bases and J by 3 bases, with 18 bases between them. CDR1 is MNHEY and CDR2 is SVGEGT in the germline V gene. The CDR3 region is CASSPTGGGFYEQYF. As DNA, the CDR3 is TGTGCCAGCAGCCCTACGGGTGGAGGTTTCTACGAGCAGTACTTC.

A few counts support this clonotype. The CDR3 sequence is CASSVEALAGGSEQFF. CDR3 coding DNA: TGCGCCAGCAGTGTGGAAGCACTAGCGGGAGGTAGTGAGCAGTTCTTC. The chain links TRBV5-1 to TRBJ2-1; TRBD2 matches at 12 bases. This CDR3 comprises 16 residues. The junction had 12 bases not matched to a gene; V was cut back by 5 bases and J by 9 bases. In germline, CDR1 is SGHRS, CDR2 YFSETQ.

A note on this clonotype: One junction end does not reproduce the germline sequence, and a read error may be involved. This chain uses TRBV4-2 with TRBJ2-1; TRBD2 aligns across 14 bases. Germline V gene lookup returns CDR1 LGHNA and CDR2 YNFKEQ. The CDR3 is 17 amino acids. For the CDR3, the DNA is TGTGCCAGCAGCCATCTGGGACTAGCGGGAGCTTACAATGAGCGGTTCTTC. Its protein is CASSHLGLAGAYNERFF.

The rearrangement links TRBV6-5 to TRBJ1-1; maybe TRBD1 (5 bases). The V end was cut by 4 bases, the J end by 9 bases, with 18 bases between. Germline assignment: CDR1 MNHEY and CDR2 SVGAGI. CDR3 length: 14 residues. CDR3 nucleotide sequence: TGTGCCAGCAGTTTCCCGGGACCTCCAAGGAAAGCTTTCTTT. This gives the protein CASSFPGPPRKAFF.

The gene calls are TRBV7-2 and TRBJ2-7, with D unclear. Germline values: CDR1 SGHTA, CDR2 FQGNSA. This CDR3 comprises 15 residues. V was shortened by 4 bases and J by 4 bases, with 17 bases between the two germline ends. The CDR3 loop is CASSSNPTYTYEQYF. Written as DNA, the CDR3 is TGTGCCAGCAGCTCTAACCCGACCTATACGTACGAGCAGTACTTC.

A few counts support this clonotype. This rearrangement joins TRBV5-1 to TRBJ2-1, with 9 bases matching TRBD1. This CDR3 comprises 17 residues. Trimming cost V 4 bases and J 4 bases; bases outside gene matches: 12. CDR1 is SGHRS, CDR2 YFSETQ, per germline. In DNA form, the CDR3 reads TGCGCCAGCAGCCAACCGGGACAGGGACGAATATACAATGAGCAGTTCTTC. It encodes CASSQPGQGRIYNEQFF.

This rearrangement joins TRBV12-3 or TRBV12-4 to TRBJ1-2; 7 bases agree with TRBD1. Unmatched junction bases numbered 3, after V lost 1 base and J lost 7 bases. There are 13 residues in the CDR3. This CDR3 reads CASSLEQGTGYTF. The CDR3 nucleotides are TGTGCCAGCAGTTTAGAACAGGGGACTGGCTACACCTTC.

The chain employs TRBV6-2 or TRBV6-3 and TRBJ2-1; 9 bases are a match to TRBD1. The CDR3 is 16 residues long. V shed 5 bases, J shed 8 bases, and the junction held 13 bases outside the gene matches. Germline CDR1 MNHEY, CDR2 SVGEGT. For the CDR3, the DNA is TGTGCCAGCAGTAGACGAGGGACAGGGAAGTACGATGAGCAGTTCTTC. Amino acid sequence: CASSRRGTGKYDEQFF.

This clonotype appeared a few times. This chain connects TRBV7-6 to TRBJ2-3, with D tentatively TRBD2 (5 bases). The CDR3 is made up of 13 amino acids. The V gene lost 2 bases and the J gene lost 5 bases, with 8 bases spanning the gap. The germline V gene encodes CDR1 SGHVS and CDR2 FNYEAQ. DNA for the CDR3: TGTGCCAGCAGCTTACTAGGAGGAGATACGCAGTATTTT. It is translated as CASSLLGGDTQYF.

The chain links TRBV5-1 to TRBJ1-5, with a weak D call TRBD1 (6 bases). Trimming shortened V by 0 bases and J by 3 bases, and 7 bases separated the two germline ends. CDR3 length equals 14 residues. The germline V gene has CDR1 SGHRS and CDR2 YFSETQ. The CDR3 protein is CASSLGQDNQPQHF. CDR3 in DNA: TGCGCCAGCAGCTTGGGACAGGACAATCAGCCCCAGCATTTT.

The chain uses TRBV7-2 and TRBJ2-5; D is uncertain. The length of the CDR3 is 13 residues. V lost 6 bases, J lost 2 bases, and 10 bases lay in between. Looked up from germline, CDR1 is SGHTA and CDR2 is FQGNSA. CDR3 in amino acids: CASSLNTQETQYF. The DNA of the CDR3 is TGTGCCAGCAGTTTAAACACTCAAGAGACCCAGTACTTC.

In its sample, this clonotype was seen a few times. The V and J genes are TRBV7-2 and TRBJ2-5; no clear D gene. The V gene lost 1 base and the J gene lost 11 bases, with 17 bases spanning the gap. CDR3 length: 14 residues. The germline gives CDR1 SGHTA, CDR2 FQGNSA. The CDR3 loop reads CASSLEVFLREQYF. The CDR3 DNA reads TGTGCCAGCAGCTTAGAAGTCTTCCTGCGTGAGCAGTACTTC.

The chain recombines TRBV28 with TRBJ2-4; no definite D call. The J call may be in error: the DNA end matches TRBJ2-7 better. Germline V lookup: CDR1 MDHEN, CDR2 SYDVKM. CDR3 length: 14 residues. CDR3 amino acids: CASSFPLSSYEQYF. CDR3 in DNA: TGTGCCAGCAGTTTCCCCCTCTCAAGCTACGAGCAGTACTTC.

This clonotype was seen more than once but under ten times. The chain joins TRBV6-5 to TRBJ2-7, with 11 bases matching TRBD2. CDR1 and CDR2 from the germline V gene are MNHEY and SVGAGI. V trimming: 6 bases; J trimming: 1 base; junction bases outside the gene matches: 5. This CDR3 contains 15 residues. The CDR3 spells CASRRGLAESYEQYF. The CDR3 DNA is TGTGCCAGCAGGCGGGGACTAGCGGAATCCTACGAGCAGTACTTC.

With regard to this clonotype: A much larger clone is a single base away; this may be a read error. Since no conserved phenylalanine or tryptophan closes the CDR3, a read error is the likely cause. V and J are TRBV5-1 and TRBJ2-7; 11 bases match TRBD1. This CDR3 is built from 14 residues. From germline, CDR1 is SGHRS and CDR2 YFSETQ. The ends lost 2 bases at V and 5 bases at J; junction bases unmatched: 3. In DNA, the CDR3 is TGCGCCAGCAGCTTAGGACAGGGGGCTGACGAGCAGTACTGC. It translates to CASSLGQGADEQYC.

The chain recombines TRBV28 with TRBJ2-7; TRBD1 is a possible D gene (6 bases). The germline gives CDR1 MDHEN, CDR2 SYDVKM. Trimming stripped 6 bases from V and 2 bases from J, with 20 bases between. CDR3 length: 16 amino acids. Here the CDR3 reads CASSGTGGLGTYEQYF. The CDR3 DNA sequence: TGTGCCAGCAGCGGAACTGGGGGCTTGGGGACCTACGAGCAGTACTTC.

The chain recombines TRBV6-1 with TRBJ2-7; D not resolved. Germline lookup yields CDR1 MNHNS and CDR2 SASEGT. V was cut by 6 bases and J by 0 bases, with 12 bases left in between. CDR3 size: 14 residues. The CDR3 nucleotides read TGTGCCAGCAGACTGACTCAGACCTCCTACGAGCAGTACTTC. Its translation is CASRLTQTSYEQYF.

The chain carries TRBV6-1 and TRBJ2-7; D uncertain. Trimming took off 6 bases at V and 0 bases at J, with 6 bases between the two ends. The CDR3 has 12 residues. The germline V gene encodes CDR1 MNHNS and CDR2 SASEGT. CDR3 in amino acids: CASRKDSYEQYF. DNA for the CDR3: TGTGCCAGCAGAAAAGACTCCTACGAGCAGTACTTC.

The chain is built from TRBV28 and TRBJ2-5; D is tentatively TRBD1 or TRBD2 (5 bases each). Trimming pared 2 bases from V and 5 bases from J, leaving 12 bases between. CDR3 size: 14 residues. From germline, CDR1 is MDHEN and CDR2 SYDVKM. Written as DNA, the CDR3 is TGTGCCAGCAGTTTAATCGGGGCAACGGAGACCCAGTACTTC. This gives the protein CASSLIGATETQYF.

This clonotype was seen more than once but under ten times. The chain combines TRBV20-1 with TRBJ2-5, with a possible D match to TRBD2 (5 bases). Trimming removed 0 bases at V and 1 base at J, with 15 bases between. The germline CDR1 and CDR2 sequences are DFQATT and SNEGSKA (reference sequence). There are 16 residues in the CDR3. The CDR3 coding sequence is TGCAGTGCTAGAGATGGCGCGGGCCCTAGCCAAGAGACCCAGTACTTC. Its protein is CSARDGAGPSQETQYF.

A note on this clonotype: This may arise from a read error, as a much more abundant clone is one base away. V is TRBV20-1 and J is TRBJ2-5; D may be TRBD1 or TRBD2 (5 bases each). The J call may be mistaken, given a closer DNA end match to TRBJ2-7. The CDR3 consists of 15 residues. Germline loops: CDR1 DFQATT, CDR2 SNEGSKA (reference sequence). The chain's CDR3 is CSASGRDQGSYEQYF. CDR3 DNA: TGCAGTGCTAGCGGCCGGGACCAAGGGTCCTACGAGCAGTACTTC.